This T cell receptor beta chain was sequenced during a study of cytomegalovirus exposure and HLA in healthy donors. Study as a whole: From 190 million or so T cells, an earlier analysis saw 120 million or so unique TCR beta sequences.

Study-wide findings and caveats: Within a later analysis, the majority of CMV-associated TCR beta chains appeared HLA-restricted.

CDR3 length equals 9 residues. Germline V gene lookup returns CDR1 DFQATT and CDR2 SNEGSKA (reference sequence). PCR primers comprised 60 Vbeta and 13 Jbeta primers. In the source study's methods: Later work found 65 million to 90 million unique TCR beta chains, with 10 million to 14 million shared. Measured with immunoSEQ multiplex PCR; TCRdb has only the in-frame clones, and not every one. That table supplies the V and J calls and clone size; D and trimming were determined from the DNA. Here the sample spans 100,000 to 150,000 clones, approximately 80% being singletons. Comment on this clone: Its antigen is still unknown.

This receptor was obtained from a man younger than 40 in good health and CMV-seropositive. What was sequenced was PBMCs. This chain joins TRBV20-1 and TRBJ2-5; D unresolved. CDR3 bases: TGCAGGGCATCGGAGACCCAGTACTTC. Protein product: CRASETQYF.